Each of the 9 T cell receptor beta chains below was sequenced from the same sample in a study of blood T cell repertoires in COVID-19. Data came from immunoSEQ multiplex PCR; TCRdb stores just in-frame clones and leaves some out. The data contain 200,000 to 250,000 clones, just over 90% of them singletons. The sequenced sample was peripheral blood. The receptors here all came from a man in his thirties or forties with acute or convalescent COVID-19.

The rearrangement uses TRBV5-8 and TRBJ2-1, with 7 bases identical to TRBD2. This CDR3 is built from 16 residues. After removal of 1 base from V and 0 bases from J, the junction contained 4 bases not matched to a gene. Per germline, CDR1 SGHTS and CDR2 YDEGEE. The CDR3 sequence is CASSLFRGVSYNEQFF. The CDR3 DNA is TGTGCCAGCAGCTTGTTTCGGGGGGTCTCCTACAATGAGCAGTTCTTC.

The V call is TRBV28, the J call TRBJ2-3; 7 bases line up with TRBD2. This CDR3 is 15 amino acids long. V trimming: 3 bases; J trimming: 4 bases; junction bases outside the gene matches: 7. Germline-derived CDR1 and CDR2 are MDHEN and SYDVKM. CDR3 residues: CASSFAGVRADTQYF. The CDR3, as DNA: TGTGCCAGCAGTTTTGCGGGAGTGAGGGCAGATACGCAGTATTTT.

CDR3 nucleotides: TGCGCCAGCAGCTTGGGTCTAGCGGAGTCCTACGAGCAGTACTTC. It is translated as CASSLGLAESYEQYF. The chain carries TRBV5-1 and TRBJ2-7; TRBD2 agrees at 7 bases. J gave up 1 base and V 0 bases, and 4 bases lay outside the gene matches. The germline V gene has CDR1 SGHRS and CDR2 YFSETQ. The CDR3 is made up of 15 amino acids. The full variable domain, with the rest looked up from reference TRBV5-1 and TRBJ2-7, is KAGVTQTPRYLIKTRGQQVTLSCSPISGHRSVSWYQQTPGQGLQFLFEYFSETQRNKGNFPGRFSGRQFSNSRSEMNVSTLELGDSALYLCASSLGLAESYEQYFGPGTRLTVT.

The chain links TRBV5-1 to TRBJ2-7; D is perhaps TRBD2 (7 bases). The CDR3 covers 17 residues. V lost 4 bases and J lost 6, with 26 bases in between. Germline CDR1 SGHRS, CDR2 YFSETQ. Here the CDR3 DNA reads TGCGCCAGCAGCGAAGTTTGGAGGACTAGTAAGGGGGGCGAGCAGTACTTC. Translation gives CASSEVWRTSKGGEQYF.

This clone was detected only once. The chain recombines TRBV28 with TRBJ1-1; no definite D call. Germline V gene sequence: CDR1 MDHEN, CDR2 SYDVKM. This CDR3 contains 13 residues. V gave up 6 bases and J gave up 4 bases, with 12 bases separating them. The CDR3 DNA follows: TGTGCCAGCAGGCGGGATTGGGGCACTGAAGCTTTCTTT. It encodes CASRRDWGTEAFF. The complete variable domain, with remaining parts taken from reference TRBV28 and TRBJ1-1, reads DVKVTQSSRYLVKRTGEKVFLECVQDMDHENMFWYRQDPGLGLRLIYFSYDVKMKEKGDIPEGYSVSREKKERFSLILESASTNQTSMYLCASRRDWGTEAFFGQGTRLTVV.

This chain uses TRBV11-2 with TRBJ2-5; 7 positions agree with TRBD2. Per germline, CDR1 SGHAT and CDR2 FQNNGV. The CDR3 runs 17 residues. Unmatched junction bases numbered 14, after V lost 5 bases and J lost 2 bases. The CDR3 DNA sequence: TGTGCCAGCAGCCTACAACCGGGGGGAGCGGGGCAAGAGACCCAGTACTTC. Translating it yields CASSLQPGGAGQETQYF.

The chain combines TRBV4-1 with TRBJ1-5; D call uncertain. The CDR3 totals 13 residues. Per germline, CDR1 MGHRA and CDR2 YSYEKL. Trimming left V 0 bases short and J 5 bases short, with 5 bases between. DNA for the CDR3: TGCGCCAGCAGCCAAGATCGAGATCAGCCCCAGCATTTT. It yields the protein CASSQDRDQPQHF.

V gene TRBV30 combines with J gene TRBJ1-5; 8 nucleotides align to TRBD1. CDR1 is GTSNPN and CDR2 is SVGIG in the germline V gene (reference sequence). The J segment lost 4 bases and the V segment lost 2 bases, leaving 7 bases of the junction unmatched. The CDR3 runs to 15 residues. The CDR3 loop reads CAWSPGQGENQPQHF. The DNA of the CDR3 is TGTGCCTGGAGTCCCGGACAGGGCGAAAATCAGCCCCAGCATTTT.

This chain uses TRBV11-3 with TRBJ2-1; no reliable D call. Trimming stripped 5 bases from V and 1 base from J, with 9 bases between. CDR3 length: 14 residues. Looked up from germline, CDR1 is SGHNT and CDR2 is YENEEA. The CDR3 here is CASSPTGSYNEQFF. The CDR3 nucleotides read TGTGCCAGCAGCCCTACTGGTTCCTACAATGAGCAGTTCTTC.